This T cell receptor (beta chain) was recovered during a study of shared clonotypes between healthy human individuals. CDR1 GTSNPN and CDR2 SVGIG come from the germline V gene (reference sequence). V lost 1 base to trimming and J lost 3 bases, with 9 bases between them. The CDR3 loop spans 13 amino acids. At the deep level, the assay was run. Repertoires were generated with immunoSEQ multiplex PCR, while TCRdb's copy carries only in-frame clones and drops some. The sample carries more than 2 million clones, roughly 94% recorded once. The chain couples TRBV30 to TRBJ2-5; maybe TRBD1 (6 bases). The sequence derives from a man younger than 30 in good health. Sequenced: naive CD4+ T cells sorted from blood. The subset was: CD45RA+ positively selected. This CDR3 is CAWSGTDKETQYF. Written as DNA, the CDR3 is TGTGCCTGGAGTGGGACAGACAAAGAGACCCAGTACTTC.